Listed below are T cell receptor beta chains from one sample, sequenced in a study of monozygotic twins with inflammatory bowel disease. TCRdb reprocessed the 5' RACE reads and stores each CDR3 protein as one record, lacking DNA. The data include around 410,000 distinct CDR3 sequences; the top ten clones carry 2% to 2.5%. The material sequenced was blood. These receptors were obtained from a human donor with ulcerative colitis or Crohn's disease, or a healthy co-twin of an affected twin (not recorded which). Each CDR3 is given with its conserved first and last residue. Each record gives: J gene, V gene, CDR3 protein.

TRBJ2-2	TRBV29-1	CSVQPGTGELFF
TRBJ2-7	TRBV6-2/TRBV6-3	CASSYIAGEVYEQYF
TRBJ2-7	TRBV5-4	CASNVGAQRASDEQYF
TRBJ2-7	TRBV3-1	CASSQTWTGPYEQYF
TRBJ1-6	TRBV3-1	CASSRGDRDLSPLHF
TRBJ1-1	TRBV27	CASSLRGVLPTEAFF
TRBJ1-2	TRBV7-2	CASSFLGGHYGYTF
TRBJ2-1	TRBV24-1	CATSGETGLSYNEQFF
TRBJ2-5	TRBV7-2	CASSPDPGLAGETQYF
TRBJ2-2	TRBV7-9	CASTVGGELFF
TRBJ2-5	TRBV4-3	CASSQEIGFRETQYF
TRBJ2-2	TRBV12-3/TRBV12-4	CASSFWREVNTGELFF
TRBJ2-3	TRBV7-2	CASCSSGMWTDTQYF
TRBJ2-5	TRBV6-2/TRBV6-3	CASAVIQETQYF
TRBJ2-2	TRBV6-2/TRBV6-3	CASSLQGARVEIGTGELFF
TRBJ2-1	TRBV3-1	CASSQLRNNEQFF
TRBJ2-2	TRBV5-1	CASSFRQFGTGELFF
TRBJ1-3	TRBV7-2	CASSLEMGNTIYF
TRBJ1-4	TRBV20-1	CSALQTTNEKLFF
TRBJ2-1	TRBV7-7	CASSFRTDNEQFF
TRBJ2-1	TRBV20-1	CSAVPGLAGGYNEQFF
TRBJ2-2	TRBV29-1	CSATENTGELFF
TRBJ2-5	TRBV5-1	CASSFGQGKETQYF
TRBJ2-7	TRBV29-1	CSVAGTYEQYF
TRBJ2-7	TRBV11-2	CASSLGAGLREQYF
TRBJ2-3	TRBV12-3/TRBV12-4	CASSLMQGAMGTDTQYF
TRBJ2-7	TRBV7-9	CASSSLKSSYEQYF
TRBJ2-5	TRBV7-2	CASSLPGAETQYF
TRBJ1-2	TRBV20-1	CSATKPTGDYGYTF
TRBJ2-5	TRBV11-2	CASSLGLSETQYF
TRBJ2-1	TRBV7-9	CASSSVGSGGDYNEQFF
TRBJ2-7	TRBV29-1	CSVVPGTGTYEQYF
TRBJ1-5	TRBV5-5	CASSLDPGDQPQHF
TRBJ2-1	TRBV27	CASTARSHNEQFF
TRBJ2-5	TRBV5-6	CASSPGAVFKTQYF
TRBJ2-7	TRBV20-1	CSAARQGLEQYF
TRBJ1-3	TRBV7-9	CAGQRVSGNTIYF
TRBJ2-1	TRBV12-3/TRBV12-4	CASSSTTSGAYNEQFF
TRBJ2-2	TRBV20-1	CSATGLARTGELFF
TRBJ2-6	TRBV28	CASSLWYRGPSGANVLTF
TRBJ2-5	TRBV11-2	CASSLGLAGGKETQYF
TRBJ2-7	TRBV20-1	CSAKGTVSYEQYF
TRBJ2-5	TRBV18	CASSPPIETQYF
TRBJ1-5	TRBV28	CASSSPQGVISNQPQHF
TRBJ1-2	TRBV7-9	CASSLRGGPLANYGYTF
TRBJ2-1	TRBV18	CASSLYMYNEQFF
TRBJ2-2	TRBV30	CAWSGGWGTGELFF
TRBJ1-1	TRBV19	CASSIYHGSTEAFF
TRBJ1-1	TRBV29-1	CSARGRGLSSLNTEAFF
TRBJ1-6	TRBV11-2	CASSRNGLGQVNSPLHF
TRBJ2-7	TRBV18	CASSPSQFAEQYF
TRBJ2-1	TRBV24-1	CATSELTSGKQFF
TRBJ1-3	TRBV18	CASSPLTGEDPGNTIYF
TRBJ2-7	TRBV3-1	CASSQGLAGGYYEQYF
TRBJ2-7	TRBV28	CASSLSGTGGHWEQYF